These T cell receptor beta chains were read from a single sample in a study of low-dose radiotherapy and immunotherapy resistance in tumors. In TCRdb, the reads were re-called with MiXCR into one record per CDR3 protein. The sample includes around 99,000 distinct CDR3 sequences, roughly 9% of them seen just once. Material: PBMCs, obtained before treatment. These receptors were obtained from a male donor with prostate cancer. Each CDR3 is given with its conserved first and last residue. D genes are given only for firm matches. Clone sizes are given selectively: once, few, many, or a class where the clone is expanded.

cdr3_nt cdr3_aa d_call clone_size j_call v_call cdr3_length
TGTGCCAGCAGCCATCCCCTAGGGGGCGAGCAGTTCTTC CASSHPLGGEQFF TRBD1 many TRBJ2-1 TRBV3-1 13
TGTGCCAGCAGCGTAGAGGGGACAGCCAACCTGAATAATGAAAAACTGTTTTTT CASSVEGTANLNNEKLFF TRBD1 many TRBJ1-4 TRBV9 18
TGTGCCAGCAGCCAAGATTCTCAGGGGTGGGCCACTGAAGCTTTCTTT CASSQDSQGWATEAFF - many TRBJ1-1 TRBV3-1 16
TGCAGTGCTCGCTGGAGGGATGTCAACGAGCAGTACTTC CSARWRDVNEQYF - - TRBJ2-7 TRBV20-1 13
TGCGCCAGCAGCCAAGAGCTTGCCGGCACGGGAGCTTTCTTT CASSQELAGTGAFF - many TRBJ1-1 TRBV4-3 14
TGTGCCAGCAGGGGCACCGGGACGGCCATCAATAATTCACCCCTCCACTTT CASRGTGTAINNSPLHF - - TRBJ1-6 TRBV6-1 17
TGTGCCATCAGTGAGTCCAGGGACAGCCAGTACTTC CAISESRDSQYF TRBD1 - TRBJ2-4 TRBV10-3 12
TGTGCCAGCACGCCTAGGGACCTACCCTATGGCTACACCTTC CASTPRDLPYGYTF - many TRBJ1-2 TRBV2 14
TGTGCCAGCAGTTTGACAGGGGTAGGGACTGAAGCTTTCTTT CASSLTGVGTEAFF TRBD1 many TRBJ1-1 TRBV12-3/TRBV12-4 14
TGTGCCCACATCCCCGCGGGAGGATCCGGGGAGCTGTTTTTT CAHIPAGGSGELFF TRBD2 many TRBJ2-2 TRBV7-3 14
TGTGCCAGCAGCTTGGATAGCGGAACTTCACCCGGGGAGCTGTTTTTT CASSLDSGTSPGELFF - - TRBJ2-2 TRBV5-4 16
TGTGCCAGCAGTTTGTTAGGGAACACTGAAGCTTTCTTT CASSLLGNTEAFF - many TRBJ1-1 TRBV27 13
TGTGCCTGGAGTCCCAAAGGGCGGGCCGGCTCCTACGAGCAGTACTTC CAWSPKGRAGSYEQYF - many TRBJ2-7 TRBV30 16
TGTGCCTGGACCATGAGGGGGCGGATGAGCACTGAAGCTTTCTTT CAWTMRGRMSTEAFF TRBD1 many TRBJ1-1 TRBV30 15
TGTGCCAGCTCACCACCAGGCAGCAATGAGCAGTTCTTC CASSPPGSNEQFF - - TRBJ2-1 TRBV18 13
TGTGCCAGCAGTGAAGCAGGGACAGGGGCGTCTGAAGCTTTCTTT CASSEAGTGASEAFF TRBD1 many TRBJ1-1 TRBV6-1 15
TGCAGCGTTGATCCGAGGATGGACAGGGGGCCCACAGATACGCAGTATTTT CSVDPRMDRGPTDTQYF TRBD1 many TRBJ2-3 TRBV29-1 17
TGTGCCAGTAGATCCCGGAGCACAGATACGCAGTATTTT CASRSRSTDTQYF - - TRBJ2-3 TRBV19 13
TGTGCCAGCAGTTCCGGGAGCACAGATACGCAGTATTTT CASSSGSTDTQYF - many TRBJ2-3 TRBV28 13
TGTGCCAGCAGCTCCCGTAGTGGCAATCAGCCCCAGCATTTT CASSSRSGNQPQHF - many TRBJ1-5 TRBV7-2 14
TGTGCCAGCAGCCCTGGACTGCCGAGCTCTGGGGCCAACGTCCTGACTTTC CASSPGLPSSGANVLTF - many TRBJ2-6 TRBV6-5 17
TGCGCCAGCAGCCAAGAGGTACACAATGAGCAGTTCTTC CASSQEVHNEQFF - many TRBJ2-1 TRBV4-3 13
TGTGCCAGCAGTGCATCTTTGGGCCGGGAAAAACTGTTTTTT CASSASLGREKLFF - many TRBJ1-4 TRBV2 14
TGTGCCAGCAGGGTCCGGGCGGGTGGCACAGATACGCAGTATTTT CASRVRAGGTDTQYF - many TRBJ2-3 TRBV2 15
TGCAGTGCTAGACAAGCGGGGGTTAATGAGCAGTTCTTC CSARQAGVNEQFF TRBD2 many TRBJ2-1 TRBV20-1 13
TGTGCCAGCAGCTTACGGCTGAACACTGAAGCTTTCTTT CASSLRLNTEAFF - many TRBJ1-1 TRBV7-2 13
TGTGCCAGCAGCCAAGACAGGGCCGTCGGGAACTACGAGCAGTACTTC CASSQDRAVGNYEQYF TRBD1 many TRBJ2-7 TRBV7-2 16
TGTGCCTGGACGGGACAGGGGAAGCATTCACCCCTCCACTTT CAWTGQGKHSPLHF TRBD1 many TRBJ1-6 TRBV30 14
TGTGCCAGCAGCTTGGGGGGTCCCTACGAGCAGTACTTC CASSLGGPYEQYF - many TRBJ2-7 TRBV5-3 13
TGTGCCAGCAGTGCGTACGGAGATACGCAGTATTTT CASSAYGDTQYF - few TRBJ2-3 TRBV12-3/TRBV12-4 12
TGCGCCAGCAGCTTGGTGGCTGGGGTCACTGAAGCTTTCTTT CASSLVAGVTEAFF - many TRBJ1-1 TRBV5-1 14
TGTGCCATCAGTGTAAGGGCCAGGGGCCTCGGGGTGAACACTGAAGCTTTCTTT CAISVRARGLGVNTEAFF - many TRBJ1-1 TRBV10-3 18
TGTGCCAGCTCGCTAAAACTAGCGGGAAGCTACAATGAGCAGTTCTTC CASSLKLAGSYNEQFF TRBD2 many TRBJ2-1 TRBV18 16
TGTGCTAGCAGTCATCCGAGCTCCTACAATGAGCAGTTCTTC CASSHPSSYNEQFF - many TRBJ2-1 TRBV13 14
TGTGCCAGCAGTTATCCTCAGGTGAACACTGAAGCTTTCTTT CASSYPQVNTEAFF - many TRBJ1-1 TRBV6-2/TRBV6-3 14
TGCAGCGCTGCAGGAGAGAGTACCAATGAGCAGTTCTTC CSAAGESTNEQFF - many TRBJ2-1 TRBV29-1 13
TGTGCCAGCAGCCGCCGGACTAGCGGGAGCCACGAGCAGTACTTC CASSRRTSGSHEQYF TRBD2 many TRBJ2-7 TRBV6-5 15
TGTGCCAGTAGCACAGACGCGAACACCGGGGAGCTGTTTTTT CASSTDANTGELFF - many TRBJ2-2 TRBV19 14
TGTGCCAGCAGCCCGGCCGGGACAGGGAATTTAGAGACCCAGTACTTC CASSPAGTGNLETQYF TRBD1 many TRBJ2-5 TRBV4-2 16
TGTGCCAGCTCGAAGGGAGGGGGCGCGGAGACCCAGTACTTC CASSKGGGAETQYF - many TRBJ2-5 TRBV2 14
TGTGCCAGCAGTGAGGGGGCAGGGGGAGAGACCCAGTACTTC CASSEGAGGETQYF TRBD1 - TRBJ2-5 TRBV25-1 14
TGTGCCAGCATCCAGGAACCTTACACTGAAGCTTTCTTT CASIQEPYTEAFF - many TRBJ1-1 TRBV2 13
TGTGCCAGCAGCCGAGAACTCAACTATGGCTACACCTTC CASSRELNYGYTF - many TRBJ1-2 TRBV14 13
TGTGCCAGCAGTTCAGGACAGGGTCGGCAGACCCAGTACTTC CASSSGQGRQTQYF TRBD1 many TRBJ2-5 TRBV5-8 14
TGTGCCAGCAGGCTATGGGCTAGCGGATCCAAAAACATTCAGTACTTC CASRLWASGSKNIQYF TRBD2 many TRBJ2-4 TRBV27 16
TGTGCCAGCAGCGTAGGCGCTAGCGGTTCCTACGAGCAGTACTTC CASSVGASGSYEQYF TRBD2 many TRBJ2-7 TRBV9 15
TGCAGTGCCACTAGGTCGGGGCAGAACACTGAAGCTTTCTTT CSATRSGQNTEAFF - - TRBJ1-1 TRBV20-1 14
TGTGCCAGCAGTTTCGGCCAGTATTCCGGGAGGGCCGATAATGAGCAGTTCTTC CASSFGQYSGRADNEQFF TRBD2 few TRBJ2-1 TRBV28 18
TGCAGTGCTAGGGCCAGGGGGAATCAGCCCCAGCATTTT CSARARGNQPQHF TRBD1 many TRBJ1-5 TRBV20-1 13
TGTGCCAGCAGCTTAAGGTCGGCTAGCGGGACAGATACGCAGTATTTT CASSLRSASGTDTQYF TRBD2 many TRBJ2-3 TRBV11-1 16
TGCAGCACTCTACAGGGTCTCACTGAAGCTTTCTTT CSTLQGLTEAFF - many TRBJ1-1 TRBV29-1 12
TGTGCCAGCAGTTACTCGGGGACAGGGGACGTCGAGCAGTACTTC CASSYSGTGDVEQYF TRBD1 many TRBJ2-7 TRBV6-5 15
TGTGCCAGCAGCCCGTCCCCTTTCTATGGCTACACCTTC CASSPSPFYGYTF - many TRBJ1-2 TRBV6-2/TRBV6-3 13
TGCAGTGCCCGGACCGACCCCCGGGGCTACACCTTC CSARTDPRGYTF - - TRBJ1-2 TRBV20-1 12
TGTGCCAGCAGCGTAACGGGGACCTCTGGAAACACCATATATTTT CASSVTGTSGNTIYF - many TRBJ1-3 TRBV9 15
TGTGCCAGCAGCCCTAGCGGGAGGGACACAGATACGCAGTATTTT CASSPSGRDTDTQYF TRBD2 many TRBJ2-3 TRBV7-3 15
TGTGCCAGCAGCTTCGGGACTATTCGTCAGACCGGGGAGCTGTTTTTT CASSFGTIRQTGELFF TRBD2 many TRBJ2-2 TRBV7-2 16
TGTGCCAGCAGTTGGGGGGGCAGCAATCAGCCCCAGCATTTT CASSWGGSNQPQHF - - TRBJ1-5 TRBV27 14
TGTGCCAGTAGTACCGGGCAGGGTGGCAATCAGCCCCAGCATTTT CASSTGQGGNQPQHF - many TRBJ1-5 TRBV19 15